This T cell receptor beta chain was profiled in a study of Graves' ophthalmopathy and Graves' hyperthyroidism. Amplification from RNA transcripts yielded the TCR beta CDR3 regions. The workflow started with a first-round RT-PCR run with HTBI primers and then moved on to a second-round multiplex PCR. TCRdb re-derived calls from the multiplex PCR reads in MiXCR, one entry per CDR3 protein. The sample shows around 1,000,000 distinct CDR3 sequences, 35% to 40% of them seen only once. The clonotype originates from an adult man with Graves' hyperthyroidism. Specimen: peripheral blood or thyroid tissue (not recorded which).

Here the CDR3 DNA reads TGTGCCAGCAGGGACCCGGGACAGGGGGCCACCGGGGAGCTGTTTTTT. It translates to CASRDPGQGATGELFF. This sequence joins TRBV7-2 and TRBJ2-2, with 12 bases identical to TRBD1. From germline, CDR1 is SGHTA and CDR2 FQGNSA. CDR3 size: 16 residues. V lost 6 bases and J lost 4; bases outside the gene matches: 6.